These 26 T cell receptor beta chains were all obtained from the same sample, sequenced in a study of molecular identifiers for immune sequencing clone quantification. TCRdb processed the PCR reads anew with MiXCR; each CDR3 protein has one entry. The repertoire includes some 680,000 distinct CDR3 sequences, 25% of them detected once, and about 0.81% sits in the top ten. The sample was naive CD8+ T cells from blood, with Jurkat cell RNA spiked in. Sample subset: FACS-sorted CD8+CD4-CCR7+CD45RA+ naive T cells. The receptors derive from a human donor in good health. Some libraries in this study had Jurkat cell RNA spiked in.

This clonotype came up many times. V is TRBV5-1 and J is TRBJ2-5, with 11 bases that match TRBD2. The CDR3 extends over 17 amino acids. CDR1 is SGHRS, CDR2 YFSETQ, per germline. The J segment lost 2 bases and the V segment lost 4 bases, leaving 10 bases of the junction unmatched. The CDR3 coding sequence is TGCGCCAGCAGCCCCGGAAGACTAGCGGGGACGCAAGAGACCCAGTACTTC. Translation gives CASSPGRLAGTQETQYF.

Of note for this clonotype: Here the CDR3 omits its conserved ending phenylalanine or tryptophan, so a read error is the likely source. This chain joins TRBV18 and TRBJ2-3; 8 bases map to TRBD2. Germline assignment: CDR1 KGHSH and CDR2 LQKENI. The CDR3 is 17 amino acids. With V trimmed by 0 bases and J by 3 bases, 8 bases remained unmatched. CDR3 loop: CASSPPGRGERTDTQYV. The CDR3 nucleotides read TGTGCCAGCTCACCACCAGGGCGGGGGGAGAGGACAGATACGCAGTATGTT.

This clonotype turned up a few times. This chain links TRBV7-9 with TRBJ2-5; the D gene is possibly TRBD2 (6 bases). From germline, CDR1 is SEHNR and CDR2 FQNEAQ (reference sequence). V shed 4 bases and J shed 3 bases, with 21 bases lying between them. This CDR3 has 17 residues. This CDR3 is CASSSSRDSLREETQYF. Written as DNA, the CDR3 is TGTGCCAGCAGCTCATCTAGGGACTCACTGCGGGAAGAGACCCAGTACTTC. The full variable domain, rest sourced from reference TRBV7-9 and TRBJ2-5, is DTGVSQNPRHKITKRGQNVTFRCDPISEHNRLYWYRQTLGQGPEFLTYFQNEAQLEKSRLLSDRFSAERPKGSFSTLEIQRTEQGDSAMYLCASSSSRDSLREETQYFGPGTRLLVL.

This clonotype was seen at least ten times. V and J are TRBV14 and TRBJ1-5, with unresolved D. The CDR3 contains 16 residues. V was trimmed by 1 base and J by 0 bases, leaving 10 bases between them. Looked up from germline, CDR1 is SGHDN and CDR2 is FVKESK. The CDR3 region is CASSQGVPYSNQPQHF. The CDR3 DNA sequence: TGTGCCAGCAGCCAAGGCGTACCTTATAGCAATCAGCCCCAGCATTTT.

This clonotype was recorded at least ten times. The rearrangement uses TRBV30 and TRBJ2-5, with D unclear. This CDR3 comprises 13 residues. Trimming took 0 bases from V and 4 from J, leaving 9 bases between them. Germline CDR1 reads GTSNPN; CDR2 reads SVGIG (reference sequence). The CDR3 sequence: CAWSVYHGETQYF. In nucleotides, the CDR3 is TGTGCCTGGAGTGTATACCACGGAGAGACCCAGTACTTC.

As to this clonotype: One end of the junction is discordant with germline, which a read error may explain. The chain recombines TRBV5-3 with TRBJ2-1; tentatively, D is TRBD1 or TRBD2 (6 bases each). TRBV5-3 is filed as an ORF, its function uncertain. The CDR3 extends over 15 amino acids. CDR3 in amino acids: CASSLEGGPYNEQFF. DNA for the CDR3: TGTGCCAGCAGCTTGGAGGGGGGCCCGTACAATGAGCAGTTCTTC.

The rearrangement links TRBV2 to TRBJ1-1; D not certain. The CDR3 length is 13 residues. Trimming left V 7 bases short and J 7 bases short, with 16 bases between. Germline lookup yields CDR1 SNHLY and CDR2 FYNNEI. DNA of the CDR3: TGTGCCAGCATCACTCTTTTACAGAATGAAGCTTTCTTT. It encodes CASITLLQNEAFF.

This clonotype has at least ten counts. The V and J genes are TRBV24-1 and TRBJ2-5; 7 bases line up with TRBD2. Germline V gene sequence: CDR1 KGHDR, CDR2 SFDVKD. There are 16 residues in the CDR3. The J segment lost 7 bases and the V segment lost 4 bases, leaving 14 bases of the junction unmatched. The CDR3 DNA reads as TGTGCCACCAGTGAGCCTACTAGCGCCGGCGTAGGGACCCAGTACTTC. Translating gives CATSEPTSAGVGTQYF.

The genes are TRBV6-5 and TRBJ2-5; perhaps TRBD1 as D (5 bases). Trimming pared 6 bases from V and 2 bases from J, leaving 16 bases between. CDR3 length: 15 residues. Germline CDR1 is MNHEY and CDR2 is SVGAGI. CDR3 sequence reads: CASREQELLQETQYF. Here the CDR3 DNA reads TGTGCCAGCAGAGAACAGGAATTGTTACAAGAGACCCAGTACTTC.

This chain joins TRBV28 and TRBJ2-7; 8 bases are shared with TRBD1. The ends lost 2 bases at V and 0 bases at J; junction bases unmatched: 6. CDR3 size: 16 residues. Germline CDR1 MDHEN, CDR2 SYDVKM. The DNA for the CDR3 is TGTGCCAGCAGTTTAGGCGTGGACAGGGTCTCCTACGAGCAGTACTTC. This translates into CASSLGVDRVSYEQYF.

This clonotype was seen ten or more times. The chain carries TRBV5-6 and TRBJ2-7; 11 nucleotides agree with TRBD1. V was pared by 4 bases and J by 4 bases, with 4 bases of the junction left unmatched. Germline values: CDR1 SGHDT, CDR2 YYEEEE. The CDR3 has 14 amino acids. The CDR3 is CASSPDRGQYEQYF. CDR3 bases: TGTGCCAGCAGCCCGGACAGGGGGCAGTACGAGCAGTACTTC.

For this clonotype: Being one base from a much bigger clone, this may be a read error. The V gene is TRBV30, the J gene TRBJ2-3; no definite D call. CDR1 is GTSNPN and CDR2 is SVGIG in the germline V gene (reference sequence). This CDR3 is 14 amino acids long. Deletions cut 4 bases from V and 0 bases from J, with 11 bases between. For the CDR3, the DNA is TGTGCCTGGAACGCCCAGACTAGCACAGATACGCAGTATTTT. Its protein is CAWNAQTSTDTQYF.

This clonotype was detected many times. The chain couples TRBV5-6 to TRBJ2-7; D uncertain. The CDR3 is 15 amino acids. V shed 5 bases and J shed 0 bases, with 15 bases lying between them. From germline, CDR1 is SGHDT and CDR2 YYEEEE. CDR3 amino acids: CASSTPTVPSYEQYF. In DNA form, the CDR3 reads TGTGCCAGCAGTACCCCGACGGTCCCCTCCTACGAGCAGTACTTC. Variable domain in full (rest from reference TRBV5-6 and TRBJ2-7): DAGVTQSPTHLIKTRGQQVTLRCSPKSGHDTVSWYQQALGQGPQFIFQYYEEEERQRGNFPDRFSGHQFPNYSSELNVNALLLGDSALYLCASSTPTVPSYEQYFGPGTRLTVT.

The chain is built from TRBV4-3 and TRBJ2-5, with TRBD2 identical over 8 bases. The CDR3 consists of 15 residues. Germline CDR1 and CDR2: LGHNA and YSLEER. Trimming removed 0 bases from V and 6 bases from J; junction bases left unmatched: 6. DNA of the CDR3: TGCGCCAGCAGCCAAGATCGACTAGCGACTAAGACCCAGTACTTC. It yields the protein CASSQDRLATKTQYF.

This clonotype was detected many times. The gene calls are TRBV7-9 and TRBJ2-7; 7 nucleotides match TRBD1. The V and J ends lost 0 bases and 0 bases, in that order; junction bases with no gene match: 5. The CDR3 is 16 residues long. Germline assignment: CDR1 SEHNR and CDR2 FQNEAQ (reference sequence). CDR3 residues: CASSLATGLSSYEQYF. The CDR3 coding sequence is TGTGCCAGCAGCTTAGCGACAGGGCTGAGCTCCTACGAGCAGTACTTC.

Points on this clonotype: At one end, the junction sequence differs from germline, possibly due to a read error. The V gene is TRBV11-2, the J gene TRBJ2-1, with a weak D call TRBD1 (5 bases). Germline CDR1 is SGHAT and CDR2 is FQNNGV. The CDR3 covers 13 residues. The CDR3: CASSLTTVDEQSF. The CDR3 coding sequence is TGTGCCAGCAGCTTAACGACAGTCGATGAGCAGTCCTTC.

This clonotype was detected a few times. The V gene is TRBV5-6, the J gene TRBJ2-3; no clear D. With 3 bases removed from V and 0 bases from J, the gap between germline ends came to 14 bases. Per germline, CDR1 SGHDT and CDR2 YYEEEE. CDR3 length equals 16 residues. CDR3 residues: CASSSGPIPSTDTQYF. The CDR3 DNA reads as TGTGCCAGCAGCTCTGGACCGATCCCTAGCACAGATACGCAGTATTTT.

Ten or more counts support this clonotype. CDR3 sequence (DNA): TGTGCCAGCAGATACTCCGGGGCATTCTACGAGCAGTACTTC. As protein: CASRYSGAFYEQYF. J is TRBJ2-7 and V is TRBV27; the D gene could be TRBD1 or TRBD2 (5 bases each). The CDR3 covers 14 residues. Trimming stripped 6 bases from V and 3 bases from J, with 15 bases between. CDR1 is MNHEY and CDR2 is SMNVEV in the germline V gene (reference sequence).

This clonotype has more than one count but fewer than ten. The chain carries TRBV27 and TRBJ2-1; either TRBD1 or TRBD2 may supply D (8 bases each). With 6 bases removed from V and 2 bases from J, the gap between germline ends came to 26 bases. The CDR3 spans 19 residues. Per the germline V gene, CDR1 is MNHEY and CDR2 is SMNVEV (reference sequence). Here the CDR3 reads CASSRVAGGLAGTYNEQFF. DNA for the CDR3: TGTGCCAGCAGCCGCGTAGCAGGGGGCTTAGCGGGGACCTACAATGAGCAGTTCTTC.

This clonotype was picked up many times. The chain is built from TRBV30 and TRBJ2-1; tentatively, D is TRBD1 (5 bases). Germline-derived CDR1 and CDR2 are GTSNPN and SVGIG (reference sequence). This CDR3 comprises 12 residues. Trimming left V 0 bases short and J 10 bases short, with 10 bases between. CDR3 amino acids: CAWSVLQGEQFF. The DNA of the CDR3 is TGTGCCTGGAGTGTACTGCAGGGCGAGCAGTTCTTC.

The J gene is TRBJ2-7, the V gene TRBV7-9; possibly TRBD2 for D (5 bases). Germline V gives CDR1 SEHNR, CDR2 FQNEAQ (reference sequence). The ends were cut back, 2 bases at V and 1 base at J, with 15 bases in the middle. This CDR3 is built from 16 residues. This CDR3 is CASSLIYGVSSYEQYF. The CDR3 region has the DNA TGTGCCAGCAGCTTAATATACGGGGTATCATCCTACGAGCAGTACTTC.

On this clonotype itself: Mismatch with germline at one junction end may stem from a read error. The rearrangement uses TRBV30 and TRBJ1-5, with 7 bases fitting TRBD1. Germline CDR1 GTSNPN, CDR2 SVGIG (reference sequence). The CDR3 sequence is 13 residues long. This chain's CDR3 is CAWSEQGRQLQHF. DNA for the CDR3: TGTGCCTGGAGTGAACAGGGGAGACAGCTCCAGCATTTT.

Details on this clonotype: A much larger clonotype is one base distant, so this may be a read error. The V and J genes are TRBV20-1 and TRBJ2-3, with D maybe TRBD1 (6 bases). Germline V gene sequence: CDR1 DFQATT, CDR2 SNEGSKA (reference sequence). There are 17 residues in the CDR3. V dropped 0 bases and J dropped 2 bases, with 18 bases sitting between them. The CDR3 DNA follows: TGCAGTGCTAGAGACCAACAGCACCGGGACAACACAGATACGCAGTATTTT. The encoded protein is CSARDQQHRDNTDTQYF.

On this clonotype itself: Since no conserved phenylalanine or tryptophan closes the CDR3, a read error is the likely cause. This sequence joins TRBV7-9 and TRBJ2-5; D gene uncertain. Germline CDR1 is SEHNR and CDR2 is FQNEAQ (reference sequence). The CDR3 has 12 amino acids. Trimming shortened V by 4 bases and J by 5 bases, and 8 bases separated the two germline ends. CDR3 DNA sequence: TGTGCCAGCAGCTCCCCAAGTGAGACCCAGTACCTC. Translated: CASSSPSETQYL.

This clonotype appeared a few times. The rearrangement uses TRBV30 and TRBJ2-2; 8 bases map to TRBD1. The germline V gene has CDR1 GTSNPN and CDR2 SVGIG (reference sequence). CDR3 length equals 13 residues. The V and J ends lost 4 bases and 6 bases, in that order; junction bases with no gene match: 4. Written as DNA, the CDR3 is TGTGCCTGGAAGGGACAGGAACCCGGGGAGCTGTTTTTT. Translated, it gives CAWKGQEPGELFF.

The rearrangement joins TRBV5-1 to TRBJ2-5, with D perhaps TRBD1 or TRBD2 (6 bases each). The germline V gene has CDR1 SGHRS and CDR2 YFSETQ. The CDR3 runs 17 residues. With 0 bases removed from V and 5 bases from J, the gap between germline ends came to 20 bases. CDR3 sequence: CASSLAGGTPGWETQYF. CDR3 sequence (DNA): TGCGCCAGCAGCTTGGCCGGAGGGACACCCGGATGGGAGACCCAGTACTTC. The full variable domain, its missing parts supplied by reference TRBV5-1 and TRBJ2-5, is KAGVTQTPRYLIKTRGQQVTLSCSPISGHRSVSWYQQTPGQGLQFLFEYFSETQRNKGNFPGRFSGRQFSNSRSEMNVSTLELGDSALYLCASSLAGGTPGWETQYFGPGTRLLVL.